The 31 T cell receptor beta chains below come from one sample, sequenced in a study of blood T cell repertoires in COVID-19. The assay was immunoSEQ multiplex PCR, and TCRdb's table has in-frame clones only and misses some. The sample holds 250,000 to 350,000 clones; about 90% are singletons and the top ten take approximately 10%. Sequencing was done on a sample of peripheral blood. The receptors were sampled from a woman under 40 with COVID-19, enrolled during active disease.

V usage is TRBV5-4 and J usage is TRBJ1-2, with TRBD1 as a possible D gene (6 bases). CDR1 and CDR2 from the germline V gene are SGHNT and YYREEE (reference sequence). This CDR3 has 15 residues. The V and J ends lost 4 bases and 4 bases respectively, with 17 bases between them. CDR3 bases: TGTGCCAGCAGCCCGAATGGGGGGGCCGGCTATGGCTACACCTTC. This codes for CASSPNGGAGYGYTF.

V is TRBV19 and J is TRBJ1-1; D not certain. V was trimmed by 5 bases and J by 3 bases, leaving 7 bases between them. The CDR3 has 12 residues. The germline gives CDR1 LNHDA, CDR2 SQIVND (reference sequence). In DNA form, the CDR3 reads TGTGCCAGTAGTCTACGGTACACTGAAGCTTTCTTT. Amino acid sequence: CASSLRYTEAFF.

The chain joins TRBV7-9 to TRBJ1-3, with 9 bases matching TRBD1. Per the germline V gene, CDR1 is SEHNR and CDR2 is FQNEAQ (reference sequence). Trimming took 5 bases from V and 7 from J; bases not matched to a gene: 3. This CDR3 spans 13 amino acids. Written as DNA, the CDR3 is TGTGCCAGCAGCCCAGACAGGGGGAACACCATATATTTT. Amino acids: CASSPDRGNTIYF.

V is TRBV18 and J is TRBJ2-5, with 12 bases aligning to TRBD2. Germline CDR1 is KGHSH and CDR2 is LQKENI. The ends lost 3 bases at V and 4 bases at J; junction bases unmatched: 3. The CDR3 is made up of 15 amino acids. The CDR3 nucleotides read TGTGCCAGCTCACCTCCGGGACTAGCGGGAGAGACCCAGTACTTC. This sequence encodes CASSPPGLAGETQYF. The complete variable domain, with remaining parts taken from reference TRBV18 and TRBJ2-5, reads NAGVMQNPRHLVRRRGQEARLRCSPMKGHSHVYWYRQLPEEGLKFMVYLQKENIIDESGMPKERFSAEFPKEGPSILRIQQVVRGDSAAYFCASSPPGLAGETQYFGPGTRLLVL.

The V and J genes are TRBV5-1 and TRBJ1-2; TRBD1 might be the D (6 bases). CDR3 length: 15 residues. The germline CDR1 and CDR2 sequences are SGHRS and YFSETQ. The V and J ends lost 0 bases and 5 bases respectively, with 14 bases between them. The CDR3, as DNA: TGCGCCAGCAGCTTGGATTGGGGGGGCCGGTATGGCTACACCTTC. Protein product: CASSLDWGGRYGYTF. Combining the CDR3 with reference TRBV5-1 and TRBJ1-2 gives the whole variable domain KAGVTQTPRYLIKTRGQQVTLSCSPISGHRSVSWYQQTPGQGLQFLFEYFSETQRNKGNFPGRFSGRQFSNSRSEMNVSTLELGDSALYLCASSLDWGGRYGYTFGSGTRLTVV.

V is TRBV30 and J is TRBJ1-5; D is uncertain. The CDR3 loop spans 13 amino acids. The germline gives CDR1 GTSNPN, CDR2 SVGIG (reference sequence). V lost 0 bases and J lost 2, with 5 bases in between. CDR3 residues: CAWSVGRNQPQHF. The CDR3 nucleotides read TGTGCCTGGAGTGTTGGGCGCAATCAGCCCCAGCATTTT.

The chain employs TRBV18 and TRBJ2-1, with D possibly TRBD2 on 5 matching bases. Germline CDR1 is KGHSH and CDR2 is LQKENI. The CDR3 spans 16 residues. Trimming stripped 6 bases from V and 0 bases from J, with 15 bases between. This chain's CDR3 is CASSKGSASSYNEQFF. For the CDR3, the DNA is TGTGCCAGCTCCAAAGGGAGTGCCAGCTCCTACAATGAGCAGTTCTTC.

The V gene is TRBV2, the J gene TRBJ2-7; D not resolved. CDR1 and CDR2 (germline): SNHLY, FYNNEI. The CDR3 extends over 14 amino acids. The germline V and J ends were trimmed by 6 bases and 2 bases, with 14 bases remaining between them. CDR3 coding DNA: TGTGCCAGCAGGATAGAGGTATCCACCTACGAGCAGTACTTC. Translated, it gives CASRIEVSTYEQYF.

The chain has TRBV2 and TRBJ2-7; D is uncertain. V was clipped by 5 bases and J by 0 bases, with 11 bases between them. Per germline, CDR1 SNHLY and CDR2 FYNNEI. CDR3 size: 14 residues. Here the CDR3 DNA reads TGTGCCAGCAGTAGGATACAGCCCTCCTACGAGCAGTACTTC. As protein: CASSRIQPSYEQYF.

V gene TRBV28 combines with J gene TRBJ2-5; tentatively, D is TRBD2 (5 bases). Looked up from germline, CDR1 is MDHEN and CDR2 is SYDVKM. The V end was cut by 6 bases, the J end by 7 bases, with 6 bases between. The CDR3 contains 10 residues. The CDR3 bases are TGTGCCAGCAGCGGAGGGACCCAGTACTTC. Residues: CASSGGTQYF. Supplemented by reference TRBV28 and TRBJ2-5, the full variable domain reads DVKVTQSSRYLVKRTGEKVFLECVQDMDHENMFWYRQDPGLGLRLIYFSYDVKMKEKGDIPEGYSVSREKKERFSLILESASTNQTSMYLCASSGGTQYFGPGTRLLVL.

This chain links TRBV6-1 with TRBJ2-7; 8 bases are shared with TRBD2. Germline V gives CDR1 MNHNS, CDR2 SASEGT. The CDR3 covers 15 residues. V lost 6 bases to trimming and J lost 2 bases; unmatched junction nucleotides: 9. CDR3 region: CASSREAGGTYEQYF. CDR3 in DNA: TGTGCCAGCAGCCGAGAGGCGGGAGGAACCTACGAGCAGTACTTC.

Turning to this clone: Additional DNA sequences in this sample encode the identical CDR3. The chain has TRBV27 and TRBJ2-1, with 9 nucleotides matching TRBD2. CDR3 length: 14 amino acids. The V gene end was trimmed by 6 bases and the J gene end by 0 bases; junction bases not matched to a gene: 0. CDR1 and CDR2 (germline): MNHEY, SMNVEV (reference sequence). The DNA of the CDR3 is TGTGCCAGCAGGACTAGCGGCTCCTACAATGAGCAGTTCTTC. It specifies CASRTSGSYNEQFF.

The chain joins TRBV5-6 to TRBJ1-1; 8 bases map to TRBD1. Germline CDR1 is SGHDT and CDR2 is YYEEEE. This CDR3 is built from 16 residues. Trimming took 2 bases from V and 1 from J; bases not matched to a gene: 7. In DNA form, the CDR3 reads TGTGCCAGCAGCTTATACAGGGGGACATGGAACACTGAAGCTTTCTTT. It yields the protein CASSLYRGTWNTEAFF.

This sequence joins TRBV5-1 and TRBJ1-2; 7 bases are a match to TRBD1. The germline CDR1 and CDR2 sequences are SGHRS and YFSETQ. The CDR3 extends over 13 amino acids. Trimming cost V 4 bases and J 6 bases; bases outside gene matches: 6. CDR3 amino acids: CASSTSQGDGYTF. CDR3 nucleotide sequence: TGCGCCAGCAGCACTTCTCAGGGGGATGGCTACACCTTC.

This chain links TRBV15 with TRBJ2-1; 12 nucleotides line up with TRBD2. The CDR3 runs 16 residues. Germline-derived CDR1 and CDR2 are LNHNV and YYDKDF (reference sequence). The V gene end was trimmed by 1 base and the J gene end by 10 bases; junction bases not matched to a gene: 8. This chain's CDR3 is CATSRGLAGVLSEQFF. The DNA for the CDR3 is TGTGCCACCAGCAGAGGACTAGCGGGAGTCCTCAGCGAGCAGTTCTTC.

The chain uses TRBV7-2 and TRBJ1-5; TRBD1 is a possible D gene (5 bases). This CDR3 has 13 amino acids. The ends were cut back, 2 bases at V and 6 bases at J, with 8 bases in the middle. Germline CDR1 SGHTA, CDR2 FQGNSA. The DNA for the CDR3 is TGTGCCAGCAGCTTAACCAGGGTTCAGCCCCAGCATTTT. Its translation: CASSLTRVQPQHF.

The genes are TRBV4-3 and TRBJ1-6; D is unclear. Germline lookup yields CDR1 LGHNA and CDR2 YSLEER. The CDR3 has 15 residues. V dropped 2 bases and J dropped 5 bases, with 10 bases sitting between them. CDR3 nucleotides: TGCGCCAGCAGCCAACAGCTGGGCGATAATTCACCCCTCCACTTT. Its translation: CASSQQLGDNSPLHF.

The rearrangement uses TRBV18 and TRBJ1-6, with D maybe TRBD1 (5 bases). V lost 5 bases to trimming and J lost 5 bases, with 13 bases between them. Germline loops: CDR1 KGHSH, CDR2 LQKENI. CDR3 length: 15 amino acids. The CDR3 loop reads CASSEAGSDNSPLHF. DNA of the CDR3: TGTGCCAGCTCAGAGGCAGGGTCTGATAATTCACCCCTCCACTTT.

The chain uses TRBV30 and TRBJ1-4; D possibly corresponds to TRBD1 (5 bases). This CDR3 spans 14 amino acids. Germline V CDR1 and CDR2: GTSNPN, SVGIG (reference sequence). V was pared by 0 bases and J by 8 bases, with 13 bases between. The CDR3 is CAWSVSRASEKLFF. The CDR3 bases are TGTGCCTGGAGTGTCTCCAGGGCAAGCGAAAAACTGTTTTTT.

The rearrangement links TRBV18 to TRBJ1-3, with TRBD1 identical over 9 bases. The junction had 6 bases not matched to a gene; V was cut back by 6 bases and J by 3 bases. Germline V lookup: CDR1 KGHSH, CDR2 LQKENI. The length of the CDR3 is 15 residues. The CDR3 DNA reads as TGTGCCAGCTCCCAACAGGGGGCGGTTGGAAACACCATATATTTT. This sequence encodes CASSQQGAVGNTIYF.

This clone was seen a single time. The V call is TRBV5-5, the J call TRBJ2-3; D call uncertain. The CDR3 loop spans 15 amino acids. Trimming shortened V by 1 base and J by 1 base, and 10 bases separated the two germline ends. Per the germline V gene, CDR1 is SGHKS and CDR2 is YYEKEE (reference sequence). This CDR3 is CASSLMAVGTDTQYF. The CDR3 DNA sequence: TGTGCCAGCAGCTTGATGGCGGTGGGCACAGATACGCAGTATTTT.

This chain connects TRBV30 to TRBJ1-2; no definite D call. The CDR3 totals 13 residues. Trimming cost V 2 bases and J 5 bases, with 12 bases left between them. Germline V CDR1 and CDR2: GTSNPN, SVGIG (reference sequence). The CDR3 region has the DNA TGTGCCTGGAGTAATGGGCAGTCATATGGCTACACCTTC. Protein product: CAWSNGQSYGYTF.

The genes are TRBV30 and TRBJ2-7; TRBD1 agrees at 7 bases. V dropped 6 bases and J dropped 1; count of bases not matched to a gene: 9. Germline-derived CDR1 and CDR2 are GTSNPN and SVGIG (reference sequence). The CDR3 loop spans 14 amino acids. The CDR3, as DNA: TGTGCCTGCAAAGGGACAGAGAAATCCTACGAGCAGTACTTC. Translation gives CACKGTEKSYEQYF.

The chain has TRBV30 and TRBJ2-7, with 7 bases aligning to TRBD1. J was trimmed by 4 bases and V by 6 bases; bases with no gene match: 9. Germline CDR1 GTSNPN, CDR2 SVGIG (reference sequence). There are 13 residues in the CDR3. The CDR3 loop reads CACSGQRDYEQYF. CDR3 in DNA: TGTGCCTGTTCGGGACAGAGGGATTACGAGCAGTACTTC.

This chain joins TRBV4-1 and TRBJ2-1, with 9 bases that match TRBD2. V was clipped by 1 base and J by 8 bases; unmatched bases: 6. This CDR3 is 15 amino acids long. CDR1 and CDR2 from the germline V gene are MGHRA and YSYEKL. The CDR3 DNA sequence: TGCGCCAGCAGCCAAGTTGCGGGAGGGAGGGATGAGCAGTTCTTC. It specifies CASSQVAGGRDEQFF.

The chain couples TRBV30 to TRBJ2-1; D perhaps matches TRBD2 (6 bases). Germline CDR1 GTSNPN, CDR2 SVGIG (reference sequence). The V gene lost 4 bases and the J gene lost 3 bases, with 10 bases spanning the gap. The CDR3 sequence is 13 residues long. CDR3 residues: CAWKGGVYNEQFF. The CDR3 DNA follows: TGTGCCTGGAAGGGCGGGGTCTACAATGAGCAGTTCTTC.

DNA for the CDR3: TGTGCCACCAGCAGAGTCGGCGGGAGCTACGAGCAGTACTTC. Translation gives CATSRVGGSYEQYF. This chain joins TRBV15 and TRBJ2-7; 7 nucleotides match TRBD2. Germline V gene sequence: CDR1 LNHNV, CDR2 YYDKDF (reference sequence). This CDR3 contains 14 residues. Unmatched junction bases numbered 3, after V lost 1 base and J lost 3 bases. The whole variable domain, remainder taken from reference TRBV15 and TRBJ2-7, is DAMVIQNPRYQVTQFGKPVTLSCSQTLNHNVMYWYQQKSSQAPKLLFHYYDKDFNNEADTPDNFQSRRPNTSFCFLDIRSPGLGDTAMYLCATSRVGGSYEQYFGPGTRLTVT.

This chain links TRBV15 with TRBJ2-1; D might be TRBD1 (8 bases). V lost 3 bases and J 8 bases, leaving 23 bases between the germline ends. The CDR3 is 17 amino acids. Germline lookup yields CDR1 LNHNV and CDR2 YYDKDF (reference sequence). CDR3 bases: TGTGCCACCAGCAGTGTTGACAGGGGCACGGGGGGCCATGAGCAGTTCTTC. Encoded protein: CATSSVDRGTGGHEQFF.

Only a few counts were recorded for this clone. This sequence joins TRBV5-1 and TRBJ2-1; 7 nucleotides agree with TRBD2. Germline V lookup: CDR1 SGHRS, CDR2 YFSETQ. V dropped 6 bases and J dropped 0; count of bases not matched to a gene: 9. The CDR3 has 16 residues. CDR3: CASIPSGASSYNEQFF. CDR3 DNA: TGCGCCAGCATTCCCAGCGGGGCGAGCTCCTACAATGAGCAGTTCTTC.

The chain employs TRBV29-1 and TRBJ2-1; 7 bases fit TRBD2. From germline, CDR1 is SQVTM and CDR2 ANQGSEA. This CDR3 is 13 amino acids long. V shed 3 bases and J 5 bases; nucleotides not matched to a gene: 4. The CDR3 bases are TGCAGCGTTGATAGCGGGCAAGACAATGAGCAGTTCTTC. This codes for CSVDSGQDNEQFF.

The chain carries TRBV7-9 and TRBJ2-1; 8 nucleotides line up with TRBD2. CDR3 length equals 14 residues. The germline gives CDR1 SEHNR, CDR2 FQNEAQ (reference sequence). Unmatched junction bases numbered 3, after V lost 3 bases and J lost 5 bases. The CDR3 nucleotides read TGTGCCAGCAGCTTCGGACTAGCCCACAATGAGCAGTTCTTC. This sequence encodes CASSFGLAHNEQFF. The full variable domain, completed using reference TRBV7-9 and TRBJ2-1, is DTGVSQNPRHKITKRGQNVTFRCDPISEHNRLYWYRQTLGQGPEFLTYFQNEAQLEKSRLLSDRFSAERPKGSFSTLEIQRTEQGDSAMYLCASSFGLAHNEQFFGPGTRLTVL.